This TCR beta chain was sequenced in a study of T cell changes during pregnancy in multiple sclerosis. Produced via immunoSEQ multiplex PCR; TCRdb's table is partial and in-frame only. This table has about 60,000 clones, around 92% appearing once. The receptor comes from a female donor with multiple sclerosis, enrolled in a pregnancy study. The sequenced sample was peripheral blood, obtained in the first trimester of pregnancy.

The CDR3, as DNA: TGTGCCAGCAGCTTACCGGGGTCGGGCGAGACCCAGTACTTC. Its protein is CASSLPGSGETQYF. The chain recombines TRBV5-5 with TRBJ2-5, with D maybe TRBD2 (5 bases). Germline V gene data show CDR1 as SGHKS and CDR2 as YYEKEE (reference sequence). The CDR3 loop spans 14 amino acids. V lost 2 bases, J lost 5 bases, and 13 bases lay in between.